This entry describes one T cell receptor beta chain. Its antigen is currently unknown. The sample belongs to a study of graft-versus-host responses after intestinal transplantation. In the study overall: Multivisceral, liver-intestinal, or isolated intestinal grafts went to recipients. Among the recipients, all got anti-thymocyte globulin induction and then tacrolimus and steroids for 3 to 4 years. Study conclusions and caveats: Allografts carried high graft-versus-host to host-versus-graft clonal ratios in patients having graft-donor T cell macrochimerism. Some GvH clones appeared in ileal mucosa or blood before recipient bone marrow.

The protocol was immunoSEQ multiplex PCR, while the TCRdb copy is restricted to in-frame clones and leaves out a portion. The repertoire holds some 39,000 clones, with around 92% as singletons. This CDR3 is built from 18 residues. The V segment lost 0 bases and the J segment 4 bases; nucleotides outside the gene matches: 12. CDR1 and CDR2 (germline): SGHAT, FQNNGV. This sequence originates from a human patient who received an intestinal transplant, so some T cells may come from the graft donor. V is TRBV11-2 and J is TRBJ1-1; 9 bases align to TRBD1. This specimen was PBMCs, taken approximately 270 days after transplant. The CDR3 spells CASSLDHRDRDPGTEAFF. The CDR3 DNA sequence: TGTGCCAGCAGCTTAGACCACCGGGACAGGGATCCAGGCACTGAAGCTTTCTTT.